This T cell receptor beta chain came from a study of CD8+ T cells in alopecia areata (dated by TCRdb to the late 2010s). About the investigation overall: The treated patients, all with moderate-to-severe alopecia areata, were enrolled in an open-label pilot trial of oral tofacitinib given at 5 to 10 mg twice daily. Tofacitinib was given for 6 to 18 months, followed by 6 months of follow-up off drug to assess delayed response and recurrence. In treated patients, disease severity was measured using the SALT score, which gives the percentage of scalp surface area affected. To study T cell clonal expansion in alopecia areata, the researchers applied high-throughput TCRbeta sequencing to both the C3H/HeJ mouse model and human patients. Human TCRbeta sequencing covered scalp tissue and sorted CD4+ and CD8+ peripheral blood T cells from patchy and totalis/universalis alopecia areata patients and healthy controls. Patients on tofacitinib were biopsied at baseline and after 4 and 24 weeks of treatment, and several of the patients also had a later scalp biopsy. Scalp clonality was compared among normal scalp (n=4), patchy alopecia areata scalp (n=8), and alopecia totalis/universalis scalp (n=8). The RNA source kit depended on sample type: the PAXgene miRNA kit for fixed scalp, the miRNeasy kit for PBMCs, and the RNeasy kit for mouse skin. TCRbeta CDR3 regions were amplified by immunoSEQ multiplex PCR using 35 Vbeta forward and 13 Jbeta reverse primers. Overall results and qualifications from the work: During tofacitinib treatment, many expanded lesional clones stuck around in both scalp and blood, and this persistence may partly explain why relapse happens after treatment is stopped. Tofacitinib significantly decreased scalp clonality and the number of expanded CD8+ clones among the top 100 scalp clones. Lesional scalp, especially in alopecia totalis/universalis, showed higher clonality and more expanded CD8+ clones than normal scalp, suggesting antigenic drive. Shared TCR sequences between patients were less evident than in mice, which may be partly attributable to HLA diversity in the patient population. Unlike mouse skin, where gammadelta T cells dominate, normal human skin contains resident alphabeta T cells that get sequenced too, which complicates analysis of the scalp TCR repertoire. Because the treated cohort was small and had just a single nonresponder, larger studies are needed to establish links between baseline CD8+ expansion and response.

The cysteine opens and the phenylalanine closes a CDR3 of 15 amino acids. Only the CDR3 part of the read is kept: 45 bases, read in frame from the first base. CDR1 and CDR2 are drawn from the germline V gene: MGHRA, YSYEKL. The junction carries 14 bases between V and J, which are trimmed by 2 bases and 4 bases respectively. As regards this clone: Its antigen is still unknown. Base qualities are missing; no much larger clone stands one base away.

The sample's time point, from its label and the paper: 24 weeks on oral tofacitinib. The treatment or condition label here, explained by the study, means: oral pan-JAK inhibitor, 5-10 mg twice daily. Peripheral blood and lesional scalp punch biopsies were obtained from patients with alopecia areata. PBMCs were isolated by density centrifugation and stained for CD3, CD4 and CD8, and CD4+ and CD8+ T cells were sorted on a FACSAria. Libraries were made using the immunoSEQ multiplex PCR assay. For TCR sequencing, RNA was extracted from every sample and reverse transcribed into cDNA to serve as template. First-strand cDNA was synthesized with SuperScript III using a 2:1 mix of oligo-dT and random hexamers. Amplification bias was assessed with a synthetic immune receptor repertoire, and residual bias was removed computationally. The paper's data handling went like this. Raw reads were preprocessed to remove errors, and CDR3 was defined by IMGT conventions from the conserved cysteine to phenylalanine. Clonality was computed as 1 minus the Shannon entropy, with the entropy normalized by log2 of the number of productive unique TCRs. Whether scalp clones were CD4 or CD8 was inferred by matching scalp TCRbeta sequences against CD4 and CD8 repertoires sorted from blood. TCRdb re-hosts the immuneACCESS table, in-frame sequences only. Its copies lack some clones; in the studies checked, an unresolved V gene accounts for under half of them, and the cause for the rest is not known. V, J and clone size were drawn from that table, and D and trimming were deduced from the DNA. This sample holds under 200,000 clones; less than 70% were observed only once. 12% to 15% of the sample goes to the ten largest clones.

The starting material was CD4+ T cells sorted from blood, obtained at week 24, from a patient treated with tofacitinib. Recombination joined TRBV4-1 with TRBJ2-5; the D segment cannot be called with confidence. This TCR came from a human donor with alopecia areata. The nucleotide sequence reads as follows: TGCGCCAGCAGCCAACAGGACCCACCCGGAGAGACCCAGTACTTC. Its amino acids are CASSQQDPPGETQYF.